This T cell receptor (beta chain) derives from a study of shared clonotypes between healthy human individuals (dated by TCRdb to the early 2020s). A note on the overall study: The cohort comprised a couple of women and a few men aged 18 to 49 years. Per donor, three plates each were used for CD4 naive and CD4 memory, two for CD8 naive, and one for CD8 memory. To estimate repertoire size and how much clonotype sharing occurs between individuals, the study deeply sequenced the blood TCR repertoires of roughly 5 healthy adults. To increase sequencing depth and limit assay-specific biases, different laboratories used diverse techniques to prepare libraries and sequence TCR repertoires. Each donor's leukapheresis produced roughly between roughly 0.85 and 10 billion PBMCs. What the authors observed across the whole study: Based on pairwise subsampling, the degree of clonotype sharing among donors was expected to be affected by sequencing depth. Because the study included only a small number of donors, the genetic and exposure-history diversity represented was limited. Across a few donors, 4.5% to 6.5% of naive CD4, approximately 3.6% of naive CD8, 2.3% of memory CD4, and 0.4% to 0.45% of memory CD8 clonotypes were shared. Naive subsets generally had larger estimated clonotype richness than memory subsets. Sampling was limited to blood, and TCR repertoires in tissue likely differ from TCR repertoires in blood. Even with the large sequencing depth, rarefaction of the sorted-subset datasets indicated that sequencing was incomplete. Compared with non-shared clonotypes, the clonotypes found in all four sorted-subset donors had higher generation probabilities.

The CDR3 spans 16 residues, from the cysteine through the phenylalanine. Here the CDR3 DNA is all that survives: 48 bases in frame from base 1. CDR1 MDHEN and CDR2 SYDVKM were looked up in the germline V gene. Trimming removed 6 bases from V and 1 base from J; the gene matches leave 11 bases unexplained. Donors were healthy HIV-negative adults with no recently reported acute infections or vaccinations. All donors were Caucasian adults living in Nashville, Tennessee, USA. Magnetic negative selection was used to enrich CD4+ T cells, after which naive cells were positively selected on CD45RA and the negative fraction became the memory subset. Blood was collected by leukapheresis, and PBMCs were isolated by Ficoll-Histopaque density gradient centrifugation and then cryopreserved in liquid nitrogen vapor phase. Analytical flow cytometry was used to check the purity and quantity of every magnetically sorted T cell population. Genomic DNA was isolated from each sorted fraction and quantified by UV absorbance on a Nanodrop 2000c.

Regarding this clone: The clone's antigen remains unknown. The input lacks base qualities; no much larger clone sits a single base away.

Using the deep immunoSEQ assay, TCR CDR3 regions were amplified from genomic DNA by multiplex PCR. For each cell subset, the extracted genomic DNA was distributed evenly across all wells of several immunoSEQ 96-well plates, and each plate served as one replicate. Each replicate PCR for sorted subsets received about 220 ng genomic DNA, equal to 30,000 or so T cell genomes. Purified libraries were quantified with a Qubit 3.0 fluorometer, sized on a Bioanalyzer 2100, and re-quantified with the KAPA Library Quantification kit. Every immunoSEQ 96-well plate was sequenced on a separate single-read 150-cycle Illumina NextSeq 550 flow cell. The original methods were these. Because the immunoSEQ output held only junctional sequences and lacked quality scores, the filtering could not match the filtering applied to full-length reads. Sequences were annotated with PyIR, a Python wrapper for IgBLAST v1.9, and V/J genes and CDR3 were assigned using IMGT germline references. Reads were filtered out if the reads had weak V/J assignments (E-value above 1e-6), no CDR3, stop codons, out-of-frame junctions, or ambiguous translated residues. V3J clonotypes were defined as sequences sharing the same inferred V gene, J gene, and CDR3 amino acid sequence. To compute the percentage overlap between repertoires, the number of shared unique clonotypes was divided by the size of the smaller repertoire. Richness of each repertoire was evaluated using RTK rarefaction, the Chao1 estimator, and Recon v2.1 estimates of unobserved clonotypes. OLGA was used to compute generation probabilities for all TCRbeta clonotypes that the gDNA method yielded from a handful of donors. Imported from immuneACCESS, the table was reduced by TCRdb to in-frame sequences with V and J called. These copies leave out some clones; in studies compared against another copy, an unresolved V gene accounts for under half, and the cause of the remainder is not known. The DNA was the basis for D and trimming; V, J and clone size are from that table. This sample is represented by more than 1,200,000 clones; just under 99% of them were singletons. About 0.34% of the sample goes to the ten largest clones.

The chain joins TRBV28 to TRBJ2-7; the central 8 bases match TRBD2. The sequence was collected from a man aged 25 to 40 in good health. Sequenced input: naive CD4+ T cells sorted from blood. The cell subset or site label for this specimen denotes: CD45RA+ positively selected. The CDR3 region has the sequence CASSVIGLAGSYEQYF. The nucleotides read TGTGCCAGCAGCGTTATTGGGCTAGCGGGTTCCTACGAGCAGTACTTC.